The 6 T cell receptor beta chains reported below all come from one sample, sequenced in a study of PD-1 blockade in classical Hodgkin lymphoma. Specified time point: cycle 4 day 1 (C4D1), after around six weeks of nivolumab. Relapse after autologous stem cell transplantation occurred in every patient, and brentuximab vedotin exposure varied. Sequenced by immunoSEQ multiplex PCR; TCRdb stores in-frame clones only, minus some. Of about 41,000 clones listed, nearly 70% are singletons. The sample here was peripheral blood mononuclear cells (PBMCs), taken before the fourth cycle of nivolumab. These receptors were collected from a human donor with classical Hodgkin lymphoma.

This rearrangement joins TRBV9 to TRBJ2-3, with TRBD2 matching 12 bases. Germline CDR1 and CDR2: SGDLS and YYNGEE. V shed 0 bases, J shed 1 base, and the junction held 3 bases outside the gene matches. The CDR3 extends over 17 amino acids. CDR3 protein: CASSVVLAGGRTDTQYF. In DNA form, the CDR3 reads TGTGCCAGCAGCGTAGTCCTAGCGGGGGGGCGCACAGATACGCAGTATTTT.

The chain recombines TRBV10-3 with TRBJ1-1; D not certain. Germline-derived CDR1 and CDR2 are ENHRY and SYGVKD. Trimming took off 3 bases at V and 0 bases at J, with 8 bases between the two ends. The CDR3 extends over 14 amino acids. In nucleotides, the CDR3 is TGTGCCATCAGTGAAGGTGTCATGAACACTGAAGCTTTCTTT. As protein: CAISEGVMNTEAFF.

The CDR3 bases are TGTGCCAGCAGCTTAGGGACTAGCGGGGTCTACAATGAGCAGTTCTTC. Amino acids: CASSLGTSGVYNEQFF. The rearrangement joins TRBV11-2 to TRBJ2-1; the match to TRBD2 covers 12 bases. The trim removed 1 base at V and 3 bases at J, leaving 1 base unmatched. Germline V gene sequence: CDR1 SGHAT, CDR2 FQNNGV. The CDR3 runs 16 residues.

The J gene is TRBJ2-5, the V gene TRBV5-1; TRBD2 aligns across 8 bases. This CDR3 contains 16 residues. Germline CDR1 reads SGHRS; CDR2 reads YFSETQ. Losses at the gene ends were 2 bases for V and 2 bases for J; bases not matched to a gene: 8. As DNA, the CDR3 is TGCGCCAGCAGCTTAACGGGGGGGAAATGGCAAGAGACCCAGTACTTC. It codes for CASSLTGGKWQETQYF.

The chain recombines TRBV19 with TRBJ1-2; D possibly corresponds to TRBD1 (5 bases). The CDR3 contains 13 residues. From germline, CDR1 is LNHDA and CDR2 SQIVND (reference sequence). With 3 bases removed from V and 4 bases from J, the gap between germline ends came to 9 bases. The CDR3 nucleotides are TGTGCCAGTAGTATTGGGGCAGGCTATGGCTACACCTTC. Translation gives CASSIGAGYGYTF.

V usage is TRBV29-1 and J usage is TRBJ1-1; D unresolved. In germline, CDR1 is SQVTM, CDR2 ANQGSEA. This CDR3 spans 10 amino acids. Deletions cut 3 bases from V and 8 bases from J, with 7 bases between. The CDR3 reads CSVDVREAFF. In nucleotides, the CDR3 is TGCAGCGTTGATGTCAGGGAAGCTTTCTTT.